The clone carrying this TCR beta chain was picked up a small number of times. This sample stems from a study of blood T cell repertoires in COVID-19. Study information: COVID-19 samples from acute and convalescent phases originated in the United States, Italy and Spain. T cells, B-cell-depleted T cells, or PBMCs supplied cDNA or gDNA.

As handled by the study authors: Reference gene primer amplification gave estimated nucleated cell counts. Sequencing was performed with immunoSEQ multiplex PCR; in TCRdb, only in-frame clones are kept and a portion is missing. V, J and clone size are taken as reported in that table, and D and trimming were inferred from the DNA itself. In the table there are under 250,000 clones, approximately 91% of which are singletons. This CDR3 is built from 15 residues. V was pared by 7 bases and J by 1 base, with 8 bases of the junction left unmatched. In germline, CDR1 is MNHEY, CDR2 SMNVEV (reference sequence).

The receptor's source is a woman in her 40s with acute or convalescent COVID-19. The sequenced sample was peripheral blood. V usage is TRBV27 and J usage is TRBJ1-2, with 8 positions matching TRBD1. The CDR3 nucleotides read TGTGCCAGCAAAGCACAGGGGGGGAATAACTATGGCTACACCTTC. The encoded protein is CASKAQGGNNYGYTF.